This T cell receptor (beta chain) was recovered during a study of response to subunit inactivated influenza vaccine. This clonotype has a handful of counts. In TCRdb, the RT-PCR reads were re-called with MiXCR into one record per CDR3 protein. This sample has around 750,000 distinct CDR3 sequences, with 21% found just once. V was shortened by 6 bases and J by 2 bases, with 13 bases between the two germline ends. Germline lookup yields CDR1 SGHVS and CDR2 FQNEAQ. The CDR3 consists of 15 residues. The chain joins TRBV7-8 to TRBJ2-2; D is perhaps TRBD2 (6 bases). The clonotype comes from a middle-aged man who received an inactivated influenza vaccine. The sample was PBMCs from blood, taken more than 4 days after vaccination. The CDR3 DNA reads as TGTGCCAGCAGTGAGGAGGGGAGAAACACCGGGGAGCTGTTTTTT. Translating gives CASSEEGRNTGELFF.